This entry lists 18 T cell receptor beta chains sequenced from one sample in a study of graft-versus-host responses after intestinal transplantation. The table came from immunoSEQ multiplex PCR; TCRdb's copy has only in-frame clones and leaves some out. The data contain around 20,000 clones, 85% to 95% of them singletons. Sample: PBMCs, taken about 250 days after intestinal transplant. All receptors derive from a human patient who received an intestinal transplant, so some T cells may come from the graft donor.

The genes are TRBV5-1 and TRBJ2-7; no firm D call. The CDR3 has 12 amino acids. The ends were cut back, 3 bases at V and 7 bases at J, with 11 bases in the middle. Germline V gene data show CDR1 as SGHRS and CDR2 as YFSETQ. The chain's CDR3 is CASSSDSLEQYF. Here the CDR3 DNA reads TGCGCCAGCAGCTCAGACTCCCTGGAGCAGTACTTC.

This clone appeared a few times. The chain is built from TRBV28 and TRBJ2-2; a weak D match, TRBD2 (5 bases). V was trimmed by 2 bases and J by 1 base, leaving 8 bases between them. Germline V gives CDR1 MDHEN, CDR2 SYDVKM. The CDR3 has 15 residues. CDR3 sequence: CASSLGRGNTGELFF. The DNA for the CDR3 is TGTGCCAGCAGTTTAGGACGGGGGAACACCGGGGAGCTGTTTTTT.

The rearrangement links TRBV7-3 to TRBJ2-2, with D hard to call. The CDR3 is 15 amino acids. The V and J ends lost 0 bases and 6 bases respectively, with 11 bases between them. Germline CDR1 reads SGHTA; CDR2 reads FQGTGA. CDR3 amino acids: CASSLTGSRAGELFF. CDR3 coding DNA: TGTGCCAGCAGCTTAACGGGCTCACGGGCCGGGGAGCTGTTTTTT.

The rearrangement joins TRBV5-4 to TRBJ2-1; 13 bases agree with TRBD2. The CDR3 extends over 16 amino acids. CDR1 is SGHNT, CDR2 YYREEE, per germline (reference sequence). V shed 0 bases, J shed 7 bases, and the junction held 4 bases outside the gene matches. CDR3 sequence (DNA): TGTGCCAGCAGCTTGGGACTAGCGGGAGGCAGGAATGAGCAGTTCTTC. Translated, it gives CASSLGLAGGRNEQFF.

This chain joins TRBV5-5 and TRBJ1-1; 10 bases align to TRBD1. Germline assignment: CDR1 SGHKS and CDR2 YYEKEE (reference sequence). The CDR3 is 15 residues long. J gave up 1 base and V 0 bases, and 0 bases lay outside the gene matches. CDR3 sequence reads: CASSLGQGANTEAFF. The CDR3 region has the DNA TGTGCCAGCAGCTTGGGACAGGGGGCGAACACTGAAGCTTTCTTT.

J is TRBJ2-6 and V is TRBV5-6; no clear D gene. From germline, CDR1 is SGHDT and CDR2 YYEEEE. CDR3 size: 14 residues. Trimming left V 2 bases short and J 0 bases short, with 3 bases between. CDR3 in DNA: TGTGCCAGCAGCTTCCCCTCTGGGGCCAACGTCCTGACTTTC. Its protein is CASSFPSGANVLTF.

The V call is TRBV2, the J call TRBJ2-7; 8 positions match TRBD1. Unmatched junction bases numbered 9, after V lost 6 bases and J lost 5 bases. CDR1 and CDR2 from the germline V gene are SNHLY and FYNNEI. CDR3 length: 14 residues. CDR3 protein: CASRGQVSADEQYF. The CDR3, as DNA: TGTGCCAGCAGGGGACAGGTCTCCGCGGACGAGCAGTACTTC.

The rearrangement joins TRBV25-1 to TRBJ2-1; 9 nucleotides agree with TRBD1. The CDR3 runs to 15 residues. CDR1 and CDR2 from the germline V gene are MGHDK and SYGVNS. V was clipped by 3 bases and J by 7 bases; unmatched bases: 7. Written as DNA, the CDR3 is TGTGCCAGCAGTGATCCCGGGACAGGGTTGAATGAGCAGTTCTTC. Amino acids: CASSDPGTGLNEQFF.

In its sample, this clone was seen a few times. The chain couples TRBV10-2 to TRBJ2-7, with TRBD2 matching 13 bases. The CDR3 is made up of 19 amino acids. The junction had 13 bases not matched to a gene; V was cut back by 2 bases and J by 3 bases. The germline CDR1 and CDR2 sequences are WSHSY and SAAADI. CDR3 loop: CASSEPTSGRRSISYEQYF. Written as DNA, the CDR3 is TGCGCCAGCAGTGAGCCGACTAGCGGGAGGCGGTCTATAAGCTACGAGCAGTACTTC.

This chain connects TRBV9 to TRBJ2-1, with D possibly TRBD2 on 7 matching bases. The CDR3 extends over 19 amino acids. The germline CDR1 and CDR2 sequences are SGDLS and YYNGEE. Trimming shortened V by 0 bases and J by 4 bases, and 23 bases separated the two germline ends. The CDR3: CASSVERGGGISAYNEQFF. DNA of the CDR3: TGTGCCAGCAGCGTAGAGAGAGGGGGGGGCATTAGCGCATACAATGAGCAGTTCTTC.

The rearrangement joins TRBV11-3 to TRBJ2-1; TRBD2 matches at 16 bases. The CDR3 is made up of 16 amino acids. Trimming cost V 3 bases and J 7 bases; bases outside gene matches: 3. Germline assignment: CDR1 SGHNT and CDR2 YENEEA. CDR3 sequence: CASSFGTSGRGNEQFF. The CDR3 DNA sequence: TGTGCCAGCAGCTTCGGGACTAGCGGGAGGGGTAATGAGCAGTTCTTC.

The chain combines TRBV27 with TRBJ2-5; 7 bases are a match to TRBD1. The CDR3 length is 14 residues. With V trimmed by 1 base and J by 3 bases, 2 bases remained unmatched. CDR1 is MNHEY and CDR2 is SMNVEV in the germline V gene (reference sequence). This CDR3 is CASSLLGTEETQYF. DNA of the CDR3: TGTGCCAGCAGTTTATTGGGGACAGAAGAGACCCAGTACTTC.

This sequence joins TRBV7-2 and TRBJ2-3; TRBD1 matches at 7 bases. J gave up 0 bases and V 6 bases, and 12 bases lay outside the gene matches. Germline V lookup: CDR1 SGHTA, CDR2 FQGNSA. The CDR3 length is 17 residues. This CDR3 is CASSLFLGGSSTDTQYF. The CDR3 nucleotides are TGTGCCAGCAGTCTTTTCCTAGGGGGCTCTAGCACAGATACGCAGTATTTT.

The chain uses TRBV15 and TRBJ1-3; possible D gene TRBD1, 5 bases. Germline CDR1 and CDR2: LNHNV and YYDKDF (reference sequence). V gave up 5 bases and J gave up 2 bases, with 16 bases separating them. The CDR3 has 16 amino acids. CDR3 bases: TGTGCCACCAGCGACATTTCACAGGACGCTGGAAACACCATATATTTT. Protein product: CATSDISQDAGNTIYF.

This rearrangement joins TRBV19 to TRBJ2-1; D may be TRBD1 (6 bases). CDR3 length equals 13 residues. Trimming took off 6 bases at V and 7 bases at J, with 13 bases between the two ends. Germline V CDR1 and CDR2: LNHDA, SQIVND (reference sequence). The CDR3 DNA reads TGTGCCAGTAGCCACAGGGTACGGAATGAGCAGTTCTTC. Its protein is CASSHRVRNEQFF.

The chain combines TRBV7-3 with TRBJ2-2; D ambiguous. Trimming removed 4 bases from V and 6 bases from J, with 9 bases in between. Germline V gives CDR1 SGHTA, CDR2 FQGTGA. CDR3 length: 13 residues. The CDR3 is CASSSPYAGELFF. In nucleotides, the CDR3 is TGTGCCAGCAGCTCCCCTTATGCCGGGGAGCTGTTTTTT.

The chain employs TRBV6-1 and TRBJ1-2; D remains ambiguous. V was trimmed by 1 base and J by 7 bases, leaving 13 bases between them. This CDR3 is 14 amino acids long. Germline CDR1 is MNHNS and CDR2 is SASEGT. The CDR3 reads CASSEEYRGGGYTF. CDR3 DNA: TGTGCCAGCAGTGAAGAATATCGGGGTGGTGGCTACACCTTC.

This clone was counted only a few times. DNA of the CDR3: TGTGCCAGTAGTATCGAGGCATGGGGGGACCAGCCCCAGCATTTT. It yields the protein CASSIEAWGDQPQHF. V is TRBV19 and J is TRBJ1-5, with D possibly matching TRBD1 (5 bases). The ends were cut back, 3 bases at V and 7 bases at J, with 16 bases in the middle. The CDR3 length is 15 residues. Germline lookup yields CDR1 LNHDA and CDR2 SQIVND (reference sequence).